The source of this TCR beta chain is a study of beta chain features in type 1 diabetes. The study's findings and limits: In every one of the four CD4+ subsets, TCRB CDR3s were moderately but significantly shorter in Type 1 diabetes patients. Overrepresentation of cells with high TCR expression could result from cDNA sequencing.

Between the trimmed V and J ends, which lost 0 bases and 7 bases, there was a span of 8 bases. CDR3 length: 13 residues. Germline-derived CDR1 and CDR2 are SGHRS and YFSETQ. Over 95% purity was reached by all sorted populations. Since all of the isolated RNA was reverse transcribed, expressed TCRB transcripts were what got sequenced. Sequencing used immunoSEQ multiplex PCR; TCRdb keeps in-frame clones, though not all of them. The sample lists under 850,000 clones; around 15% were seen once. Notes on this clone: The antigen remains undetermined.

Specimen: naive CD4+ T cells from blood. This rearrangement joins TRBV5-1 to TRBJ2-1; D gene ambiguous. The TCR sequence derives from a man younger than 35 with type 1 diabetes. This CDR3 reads CASSLAIGNEQFF. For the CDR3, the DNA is TGCGCCAGCAGCTTGGCCATAGGGAATGAGCAGTTCTTC.